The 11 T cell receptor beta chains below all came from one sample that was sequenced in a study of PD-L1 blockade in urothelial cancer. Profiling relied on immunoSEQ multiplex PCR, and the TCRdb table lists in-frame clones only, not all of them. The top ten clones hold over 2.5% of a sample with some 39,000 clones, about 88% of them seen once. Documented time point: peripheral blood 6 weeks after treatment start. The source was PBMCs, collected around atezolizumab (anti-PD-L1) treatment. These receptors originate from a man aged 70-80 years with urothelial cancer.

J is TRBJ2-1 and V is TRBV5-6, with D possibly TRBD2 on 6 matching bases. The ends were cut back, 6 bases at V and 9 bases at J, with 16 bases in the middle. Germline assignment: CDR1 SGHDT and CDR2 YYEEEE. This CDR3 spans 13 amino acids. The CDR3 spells CASTPGGGGEQFF. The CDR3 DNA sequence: TGTGCCAGCACCCCCGGGGGAGGAGGTGAGCAGTTCTTC.

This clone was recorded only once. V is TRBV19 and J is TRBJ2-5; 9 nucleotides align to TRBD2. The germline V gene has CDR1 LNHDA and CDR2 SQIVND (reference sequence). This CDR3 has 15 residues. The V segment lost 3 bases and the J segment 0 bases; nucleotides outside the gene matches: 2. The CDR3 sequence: CASSMQRGDQETQYF. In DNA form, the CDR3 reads TGTGCCAGTAGTATGCAGCGGGGGGACCAAGAGACCCAGTACTTC.

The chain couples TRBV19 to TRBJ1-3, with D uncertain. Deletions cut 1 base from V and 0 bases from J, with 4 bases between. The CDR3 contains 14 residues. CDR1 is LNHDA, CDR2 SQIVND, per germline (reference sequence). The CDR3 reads CASSIAGSGNTIYF. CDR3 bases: TGTGCCAGTAGTATAGCAGGCTCTGGAAACACCATATATTTT.

CDR3 DNA sequence: TGTGCCAGCAGCTCAGTTGGCAATCAGCCCCAGCATTTT. Its translation is CASSSVGNQPQHF. J is TRBJ1-5 and V is TRBV2; D is uncertain. The CDR3 sequence is 13 residues long. Germline values: CDR1 SNHLY, CDR2 FYNNEI. Trimming removed 6 bases at V and 2 bases at J, with 8 bases between.

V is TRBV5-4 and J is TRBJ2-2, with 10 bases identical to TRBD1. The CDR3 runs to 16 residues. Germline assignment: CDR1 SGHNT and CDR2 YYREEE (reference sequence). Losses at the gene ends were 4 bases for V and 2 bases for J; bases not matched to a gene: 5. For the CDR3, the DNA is TGTGCCAGCAGCCCCAGACAGGGGGCAAACACCGGGGAGCTGTTTTTT. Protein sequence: CASSPRQGANTGELFF.

For the CDR3, the DNA is TGTGCCAGCAGTTTTCCCGGGACAGGGAGGCCTGGTGCTGGAAACACCATATATTTT. This translates into CASSFPGTGRPGAGNTIYF. V usage is TRBV28 and J usage is TRBJ1-3; 9 bases are shared with TRBD1. The length of the CDR3 is 19 residues. V gave up 3 bases and J gave up 2 bases; unmatched junction bases: 14. The germline V gene encodes CDR1 MDHEN and CDR2 SYDVKM.

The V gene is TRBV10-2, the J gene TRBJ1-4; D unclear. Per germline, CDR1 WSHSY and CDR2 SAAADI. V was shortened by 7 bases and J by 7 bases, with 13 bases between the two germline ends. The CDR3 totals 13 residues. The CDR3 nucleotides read TGCGCCAGCACCCCGGGGTCCAGTGAAAAACTGTTTTTT. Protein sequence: CASTPGSSEKLFF.

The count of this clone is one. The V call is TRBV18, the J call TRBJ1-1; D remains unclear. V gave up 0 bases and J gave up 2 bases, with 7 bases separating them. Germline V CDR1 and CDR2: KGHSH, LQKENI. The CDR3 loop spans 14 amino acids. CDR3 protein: CASSPPPGNTEAFF. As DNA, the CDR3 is TGTGCCAGCTCACCACCCCCAGGAAACACTGAAGCTTTCTTT.

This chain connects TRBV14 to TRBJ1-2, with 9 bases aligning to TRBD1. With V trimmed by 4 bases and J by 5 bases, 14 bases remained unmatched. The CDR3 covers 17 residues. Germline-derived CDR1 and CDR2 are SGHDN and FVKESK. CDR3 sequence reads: CASSPSRDRVRGYGYTF. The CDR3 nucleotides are TGTGCCAGCAGCCCGTCCCGGGACAGGGTTCGGGGGTATGGCTACACCTTC.

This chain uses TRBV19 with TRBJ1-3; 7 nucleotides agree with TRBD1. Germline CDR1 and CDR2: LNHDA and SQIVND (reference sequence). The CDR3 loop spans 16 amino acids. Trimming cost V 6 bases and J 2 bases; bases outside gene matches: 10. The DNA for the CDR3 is TGTGCCAGTAGCCATTACGGGACAGAAACTGGAAACACCATATATTTT. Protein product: CASSHYGTETGNTIYF.

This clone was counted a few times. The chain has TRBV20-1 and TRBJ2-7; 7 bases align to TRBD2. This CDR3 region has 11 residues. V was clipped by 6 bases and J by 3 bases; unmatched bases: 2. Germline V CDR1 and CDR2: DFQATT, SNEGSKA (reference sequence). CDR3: CSAKRGYEQYF. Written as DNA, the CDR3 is TGCAGTGCCAAGCGGGGCTACGAGCAGTACTTC.